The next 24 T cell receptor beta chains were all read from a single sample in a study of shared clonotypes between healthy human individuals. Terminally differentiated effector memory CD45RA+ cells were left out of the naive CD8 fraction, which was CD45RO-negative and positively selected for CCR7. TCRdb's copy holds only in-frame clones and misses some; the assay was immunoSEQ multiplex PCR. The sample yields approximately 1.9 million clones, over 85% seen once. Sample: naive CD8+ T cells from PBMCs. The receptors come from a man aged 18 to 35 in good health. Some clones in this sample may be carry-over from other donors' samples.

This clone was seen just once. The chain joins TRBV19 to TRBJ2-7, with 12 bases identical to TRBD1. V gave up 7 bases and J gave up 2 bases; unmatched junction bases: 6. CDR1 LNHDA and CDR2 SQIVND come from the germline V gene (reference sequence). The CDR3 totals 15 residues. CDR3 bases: TGTGCCAGTACCCCGGGGACAGGGGGCACCTACGAGCAGTACTTC. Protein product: CASTPGTGGTYEQYF.

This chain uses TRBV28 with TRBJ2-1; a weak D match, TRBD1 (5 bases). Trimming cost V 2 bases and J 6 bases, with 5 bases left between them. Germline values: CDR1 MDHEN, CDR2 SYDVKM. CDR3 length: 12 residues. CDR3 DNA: TGTGCCAGCAGTTTAGGGGCCAATGAGCAGTTCTTC. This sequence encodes CASSLGANEQFF.

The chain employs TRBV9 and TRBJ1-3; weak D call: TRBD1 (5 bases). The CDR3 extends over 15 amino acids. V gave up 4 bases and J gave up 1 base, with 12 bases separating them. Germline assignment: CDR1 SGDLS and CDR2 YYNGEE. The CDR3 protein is CASSQFWGSGNTIYF. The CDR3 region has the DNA TGTGCCAGCAGCCAATTCTGGGGGTCTGGAAACACCATATATTTT.

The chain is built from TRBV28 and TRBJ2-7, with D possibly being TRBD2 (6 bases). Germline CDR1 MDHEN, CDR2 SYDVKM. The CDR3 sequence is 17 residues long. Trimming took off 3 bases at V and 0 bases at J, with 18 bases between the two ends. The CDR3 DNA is TGTGCCAGCAGTTTGAAGATTGGGACTGTCAGCTCCTACGAGCAGTACTTC. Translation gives CASSLKIGTVSSYEQYF.

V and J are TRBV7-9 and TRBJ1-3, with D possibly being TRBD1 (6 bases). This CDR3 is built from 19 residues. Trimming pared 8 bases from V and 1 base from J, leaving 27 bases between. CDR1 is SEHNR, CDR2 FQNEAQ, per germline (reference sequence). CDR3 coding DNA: TGTGCCAGCGGTTTGGAGTACGGGGGCCAGGGATTGTCTGGAAACACCATATATTTT. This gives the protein CASGLEYGGQGLSGNTIYF.

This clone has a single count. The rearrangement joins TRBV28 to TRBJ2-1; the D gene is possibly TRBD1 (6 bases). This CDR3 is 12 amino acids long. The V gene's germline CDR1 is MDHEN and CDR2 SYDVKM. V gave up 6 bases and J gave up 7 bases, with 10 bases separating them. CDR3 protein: CASRSQGNEQFF. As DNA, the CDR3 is TGTGCCAGCAGGTCACAGGGTAATGAGCAGTTCTTC.

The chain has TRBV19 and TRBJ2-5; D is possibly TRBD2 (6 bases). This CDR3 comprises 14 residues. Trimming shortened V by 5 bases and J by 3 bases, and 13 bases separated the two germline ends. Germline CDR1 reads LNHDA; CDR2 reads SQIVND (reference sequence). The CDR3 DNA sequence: TGTGCCAGTAGTGTGTTGGCGGGAAAAGAGACCCAGTACTTC. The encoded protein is CASSVLAGKETQYF. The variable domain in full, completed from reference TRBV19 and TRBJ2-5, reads DGGITQSPKYLFRKEGQNVTLSCEQNLNHDAMYWYRQDPGQGLRLIYYSQIVNDFQKGDIAEGYSVSREKKESFPLTVTSAQKNPTAFYLCASSVLAGKETQYFGPGTRLLVL.

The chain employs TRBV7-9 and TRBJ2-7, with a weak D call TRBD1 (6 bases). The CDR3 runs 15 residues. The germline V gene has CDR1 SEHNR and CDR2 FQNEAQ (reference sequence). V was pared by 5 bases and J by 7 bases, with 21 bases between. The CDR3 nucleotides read TGTGCCAGCAGCGGTCAGTCAGGGGCCCCCAGGGAGCAGTACTTC. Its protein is CASSGQSGAPREQYF.

The CDR3 DNA reads TGTGCCAGCAGCTTGCCGCGCGAGTTCGGGGAAGCTTTCTTT. Translated: CASSLPREFGEAFF. This chain links TRBV5-4 with TRBJ1-1; D remains ambiguous. V dropped 1 base and J dropped 8 bases, with 15 bases sitting between them. Per the germline V gene, CDR1 is SGHNT and CDR2 is YYREEE (reference sequence). The CDR3 consists of 14 residues.

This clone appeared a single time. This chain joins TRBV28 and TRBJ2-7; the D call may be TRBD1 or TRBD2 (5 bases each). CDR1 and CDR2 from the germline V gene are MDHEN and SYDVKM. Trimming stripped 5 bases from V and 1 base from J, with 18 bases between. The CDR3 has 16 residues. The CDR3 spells CASSPPRGAISYEQYF. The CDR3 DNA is TGTGCCAGCAGTCCCCCTCGAGGGGCCATTTCCTACGAGCAGTACTTC.

The CDR3 protein is CASSPDWTEAFF. CDR3 coding DNA: TGTGCCAGCAGCCCCGACTGGACTGAAGCTTTCTTT. The chain couples TRBV14 to TRBJ1-1; unclear D gene. CDR1 is SGHDN, CDR2 FVKESK, per germline. The CDR3 loop spans 12 amino acids. V dropped 4 bases and J dropped 5 bases, with 8 bases sitting between them.

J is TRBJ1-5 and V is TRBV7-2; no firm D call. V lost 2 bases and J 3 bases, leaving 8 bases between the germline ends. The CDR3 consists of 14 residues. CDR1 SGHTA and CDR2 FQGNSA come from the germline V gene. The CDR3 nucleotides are TGTGCCAGCAGCTTATTGGGCATCAATCAGCCCCAGCATTTT. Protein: CASSLLGINQPQHF.

CDR3: CASSSPLGGPIGDGYTF. DNA of the CDR3: TGTGCCAGCAGCTCGCCTTTAGGGGGGCCCATAGGGGATGGCTACACCTTC. The chain has TRBV11-2 and TRBJ1-2, with D perhaps matching TRBD1 (6 bases). The CDR3 is made up of 17 amino acids. Trimming removed 4 bases at V and 6 bases at J, with 24 bases between. CDR1 and CDR2 from the germline V gene are SGHAT and FQNNGV.

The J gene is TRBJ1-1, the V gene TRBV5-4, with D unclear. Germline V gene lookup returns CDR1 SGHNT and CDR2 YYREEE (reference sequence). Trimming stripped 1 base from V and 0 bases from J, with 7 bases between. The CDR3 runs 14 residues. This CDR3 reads CASSLLSMNTEAFF. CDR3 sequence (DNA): TGTGCCAGCAGCTTGCTGAGCATGAACACTGAAGCTTTCTTT.

CDR3 amino acids: CASSSYRGLGILNEQFF. As DNA, the CDR3 is TGTGCCAGCAGTTCATACAGGGGGCTCGGGATTTTGAATGAGCAGTTCTTC. The V gene is TRBV28, the J gene TRBJ2-1; 9 positions match TRBD1. In germline, CDR1 is MDHEN, CDR2 SYDVKM. The junction had 14 bases not matched to a gene; V was cut back by 4 bases and J by 7 bases. CDR3 length: 17 residues.

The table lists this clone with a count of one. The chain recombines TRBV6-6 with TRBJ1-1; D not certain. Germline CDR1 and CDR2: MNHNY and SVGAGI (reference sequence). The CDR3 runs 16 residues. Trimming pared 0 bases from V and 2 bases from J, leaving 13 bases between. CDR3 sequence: CASSYSSTDPNTEAFF. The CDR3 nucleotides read TGTGCCAGCAGTTACTCTTCTACCGATCCCAACACTGAAGCTTTCTTT.

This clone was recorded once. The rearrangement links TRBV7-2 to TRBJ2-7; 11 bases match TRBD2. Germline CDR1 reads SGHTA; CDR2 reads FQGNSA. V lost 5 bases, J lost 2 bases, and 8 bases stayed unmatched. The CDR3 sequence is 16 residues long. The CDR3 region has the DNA TGTGCCAGCAGCCCGGGACTAGCGGAGCCAGCCTACGAGCAGTACTTC. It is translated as CASSPGLAEPAYEQYF.

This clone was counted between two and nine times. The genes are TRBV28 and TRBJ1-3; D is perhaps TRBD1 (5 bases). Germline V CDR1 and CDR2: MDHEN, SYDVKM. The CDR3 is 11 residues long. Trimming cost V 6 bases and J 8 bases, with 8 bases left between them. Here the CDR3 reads CASSPGDTIYF. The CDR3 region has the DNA TGTGCCAGCAGCCCGGGGGACACCATATATTTT.

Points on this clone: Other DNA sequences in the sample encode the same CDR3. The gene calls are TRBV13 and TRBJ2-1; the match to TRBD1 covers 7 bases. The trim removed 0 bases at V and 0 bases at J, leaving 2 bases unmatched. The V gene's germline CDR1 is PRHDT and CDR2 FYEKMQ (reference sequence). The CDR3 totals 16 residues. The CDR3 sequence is CASSLGPGGSYNEQFF. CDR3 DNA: TGTGCCAGCAGCTTAGGCCCAGGGGGCTCCTACAATGAGCAGTTCTTC. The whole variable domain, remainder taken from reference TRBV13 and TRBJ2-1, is AAGVIQSPRHLIKEKRETATLKCYPIPRHDTVYWYQQGPGQDPQFLISFYEKMQSDKGSIPDRFSAQQFSDYHSELNMSSLELGDSALYFCASSLGPGGSYNEQFFGPGTRLTVL.

CDR3 nucleotide sequence: TGTGCCAGCAGCCCCCCGGCTGTGACGACGGTATACAATGAGCAGTTCTTC. Amino acids: CASSPPAVTTVYNEQFF. The rearrangement joins TRBV7-9 to TRBJ2-1, with D hard to call. Trimming took 5 bases from V and 4 from J, leaving 21 bases between them. The CDR3 sequence is 17 residues long. Germline V lookup: CDR1 SEHNR, CDR2 FQNEAQ (reference sequence).

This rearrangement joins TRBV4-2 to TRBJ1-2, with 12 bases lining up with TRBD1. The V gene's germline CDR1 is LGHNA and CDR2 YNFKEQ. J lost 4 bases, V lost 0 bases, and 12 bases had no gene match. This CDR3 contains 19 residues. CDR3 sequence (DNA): TGTGCCAGCAGCCAAGAGTCCGGGACAGGGGGCCTTTTTCTCTATGGCTACACCTTC. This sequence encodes CASSQESGTGGLFLYGYTF.

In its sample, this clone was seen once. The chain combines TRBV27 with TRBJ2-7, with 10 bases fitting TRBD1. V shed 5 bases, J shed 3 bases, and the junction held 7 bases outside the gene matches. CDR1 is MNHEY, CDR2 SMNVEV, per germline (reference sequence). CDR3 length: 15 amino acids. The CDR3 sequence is CASSRIGTGVYEQYF. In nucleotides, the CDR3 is TGTGCCAGCAGTCGAATCGGGACAGGGGTCTACGAGCAGTACTTC.

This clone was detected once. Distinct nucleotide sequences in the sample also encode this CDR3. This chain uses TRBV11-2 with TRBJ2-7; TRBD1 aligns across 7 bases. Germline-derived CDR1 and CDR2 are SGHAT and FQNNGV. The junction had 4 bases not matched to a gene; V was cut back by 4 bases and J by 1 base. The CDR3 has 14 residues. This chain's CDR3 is CASSSPGQSYEQYF. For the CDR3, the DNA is TGTGCCAGCAGCTCACCGGGACAGTCCTACGAGCAGTACTTC.

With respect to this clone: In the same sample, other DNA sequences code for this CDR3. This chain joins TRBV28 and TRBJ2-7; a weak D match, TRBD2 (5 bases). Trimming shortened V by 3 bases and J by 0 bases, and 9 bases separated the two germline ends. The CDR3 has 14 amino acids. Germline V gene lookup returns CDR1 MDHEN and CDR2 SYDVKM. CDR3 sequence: CASSFGISSYEQYF. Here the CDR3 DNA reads TGTGCCAGCAGTTTCGGGATCAGCTCCTACGAGCAGTACTTC.